These 31 T cell receptor beta chains were all obtained from the same sample, sequenced in a study of blood T cell repertoires in COVID-19. The method was immunoSEQ multiplex PCR; TCRdb's version includes in-frame clones alone and lacks a portion of them. The repertoire holds around 280,000 clones, with 70% to 90% as singletons. The specimen was peripheral blood. The receptors shown here come from a woman aged 25 to 39 who had recovered from COVID-19.

This rearrangement joins TRBV6-2 or TRBV6-3 to TRBJ1-5, with 7 nucleotides matching TRBD1. The germline V gene has CDR1 MNHEY and CDR2 SVGEGT. The ends lost 0 bases at V and 4 bases at J; junction bases unmatched: 6. The CDR3 extends over 16 amino acids. This CDR3 is CASSYSRNRGNQPQHF. CDR3 DNA: TGTGCCAGCAGTTACTCGAGAAACAGGGGTAATCAGCCCCAGCATTTT.

The chain joins TRBV27 to TRBJ1-2, with TRBD1 matching over 9 bases. The CDR3 sequence is 15 residues long. J was trimmed by 8 bases and V by 5 bases; bases with no gene match: 12. Looked up from germline, CDR1 is MNHEY and CDR2 is SMNVEV (reference sequence). CDR3 sequence (DNA): TGTGCCAGCAGTCCTACCACAGGGGGCGCTTGGGGCTACACCTTC. This translates into CASSPTTGGAWGYTF.

This chain uses TRBV19 with TRBJ2-7; D gene uncertain. Germline assignment: CDR1 LNHDA and CDR2 SQIVND (reference sequence). Trimming removed 5 bases at V and 3 bases at J, with 11 bases between. This CDR3 spans 13 amino acids. CDR3 coding DNA: TGTGCCAGTAGTTTCTTTGGAGACTACGAGCAGTACTTC. This sequence encodes CASSFFGDYEQYF.

With regard to this clone: Other DNA sequences in the same sample also yield this CDR3. The chain combines TRBV27 with TRBJ2-3; D not certain. The CDR3 is 13 amino acids. Trimming removed 2 bases at V and 1 base at J, with 4 bases between. The germline V gene has CDR1 MNHEY and CDR2 SMNVEV (reference sequence). CDR3 residues: CASSLLGTDTQYF. CDR3 DNA: TGTGCCAGCAGTTTACTTGGCACAGATACGCAGTATTTT.

The rearrangement uses TRBV15 and TRBJ1-2; D is unclear. CDR1 is LNHNV, CDR2 YYDKDF, per germline (reference sequence). V shed 0 bases and J shed 2 bases, with 16 bases lying between them. This CDR3 is built from 17 residues. CDR3 sequence: CATSREPDAEGNYGYTF. In nucleotides, the CDR3 is TGTGCCACCAGCAGAGAACCGGACGCGGAGGGCAACTATGGCTACACCTTC. The whole variable domain, filled in from reference TRBV15 and TRBJ1-2, reads DAMVIQNPRYQVTQFGKPVTLSCSQTLNHNVMYWYQQKSSQAPKLLFHYYDKDFNNEADTPDNFQSRRPNTSFCFLDIRSPGLGDTAMYLCATSREPDAEGNYGYTFGSGTRLTVV.

The chain couples TRBV7-9 to TRBJ2-7; D unclear. V lost 4 bases to trimming and J lost 1 base, with 8 bases between them. The CDR3 runs to 13 residues. Germline CDR1 reads SEHNR; CDR2 reads FQNEAQ (reference sequence). The CDR3 sequence: CASSSDTSYEQYF. In DNA form, the CDR3 reads TGTGCCAGCAGCTCCGACACGTCCTACGAGCAGTACTTC.

CDR3 coding DNA: TGTGCCAGTAGTATAGGTACCGGGGTTATCAGACCTTCCCGGCCCCAGCATTTT. This sequence encodes CASSIGTGVIRPSRPQHF. The chain recombines TRBV19 with TRBJ1-5; D unresolved. V was cut by 1 base and J by 9 bases, with 25 bases left in between. Germline assignment: CDR1 LNHDA and CDR2 SQIVND (reference sequence). The CDR3 is made up of 18 amino acids. Filled out from reference TRBV19 and TRBJ1-5, the complete variable domain reads DGGITQSPKYLFRKEGQNVTLSCEQNLNHDAMYWYRQDPGQGLRLIYYSQIVNDFQKGDIAEGYSVSREKKESFPLTVTSAQKNPTAFYLCASSIGTGVIRPSRPQHFGDGTRLSIL.

The chain couples TRBV5-5 to TRBJ2-7, with 8 bases aligning to TRBD1. Trimming took 2 bases from V and 2 from J; bases not matched to a gene: 3. The CDR3 covers 14 residues. The V gene's germline CDR1 is SGHKS and CDR2 YYEKEE (reference sequence). The DNA of the CDR3 is TGTGCCAGCAGCTTTTCGACAGGGGCCTACGAGCAGTACTTC. It specifies CASSFSTGAYEQYF.

The genes are TRBV11-2 and TRBJ2-1; no clear D gene. Trimming left V 6 bases short and J 3 bases short, with 21 bases between. Germline V gives CDR1 SGHAT, CDR2 FQNNGV. The CDR3 is 17 amino acids. The CDR3 protein is CASSRFRARLGYNEQFF. The CDR3 nucleotides are TGTGCCAGCAGTCGATTCCGTGCGAGGCTAGGCTACAATGAGCAGTTCTTC.

This rearrangement joins TRBV16 to TRBJ1-5; D unclear. Germline CDR1 KGHSY, CDR2 FQNENV. This CDR3 has 15 residues. V was trimmed by 0 bases and J by 1 base, leaving 7 bases between them. CDR3 coding DNA: TGTGCCAGCAGCCAATCCACAGTGAGCAATCAGCCCCAGCATTTT. Translated, it gives CASSQSTVSNQPQHF.

This chain links TRBV7-2 with TRBJ1-5; a weak D match, TRBD1 (6 bases). V was trimmed by 0 bases and J by 7 bases, leaving 10 bases between them. Germline assignment: CDR1 SGHTA and CDR2 FQGNSA. This CDR3 has 14 residues. CDR3 in DNA: TGTGCCAGCAGCTTAGCTGGGGGCGGGCAGCCCCAGCATTTT. Its protein product is CASSLAGGGQPQHF.

The chain recombines TRBV5-4 with TRBJ1-2, with 8 positions matching TRBD1. The CDR3 has 14 amino acids. V lost 4 bases and J lost 2; bases outside the gene matches: 4. Germline V gene lookup returns CDR1 SGHNT and CDR2 YYREEE (reference sequence). This chain's CDR3 is CASSGRTGNYGYTF. The CDR3 DNA follows: TGTGCCAGCAGCGGGAGGACAGGGAACTATGGCTACACCTTC.

V is TRBV27 and J is TRBJ1-1; D is perhaps TRBD1 (6 bases). The CDR3 is made up of 14 amino acids. V was shortened by 5 bases and J by 1 base, with 11 bases between the two germline ends. Germline CDR1 MNHEY, CDR2 SMNVEV (reference sequence). The CDR3 spells CASSPGTPNTEAFF. Written as DNA, the CDR3 is TGTGCCAGCAGTCCCGGGACACCGAACACTGAAGCTTTCTTT.

V usage is TRBV29-1 and J usage is TRBJ1-1; TRBD1 matches 7 bases. The CDR3 loop spans 13 amino acids. The V segment lost 7 bases and the J segment 2 bases; nucleotides outside the gene matches: 7. CDR1 SQVTM and CDR2 ANQGSEA come from the germline V gene. This chain's CDR3 is CSANRGPNTEAFF. In DNA, the CDR3 is TGCAGCGCTAACAGGGGCCCCAACACTGAAGCTTTCTTT. Full variable domain (outside the CDR3, taken from reference TRBV29-1 and TRBJ1-1): SAVISQKPSRDICQRGTSLTIQCQVDSQVTMMFWYRQQPGQSLTLIATANQGSEATYESGFVIDKFPISRPNLTFSTLTVSNMSPEDSSIYLCSANRGPNTEAFFGQGTRLTVV.

V usage is TRBV29-1 and J usage is TRBJ2-3, with D hard to call. CDR3 length: 11 residues. The germline CDR1 and CDR2 sequences are SQVTM and ANQGSEA. Trimming stripped 4 bases from V and 10 bases from J, with 12 bases between. In nucleotides, the CDR3 is TGCAGCGTTGGGAGAGCGTCATCGCAGTATTTT. Protein product: CSVGRASSQYF.

This sequence joins TRBV5-1 and TRBJ1-4; no reliable D call. Germline V gene sequence: CDR1 SGHRS, CDR2 YFSETQ. Between the trimmed V and J ends, which lost 0 bases and 2 bases, there was a span of 8 bases. This CDR3 is 15 amino acids long. The CDR3 sequence is CASSLGGSTNEKLFF. The CDR3 bases are TGCGCCAGCAGCTTGGGAGGGTCGACTAATGAAAAACTGTTTTTT.

The chain uses TRBV6-5 and TRBJ2-3; TRBD2 aligns across 12 bases. CDR3 length equals 14 residues. The ends lost 6 bases at V and 12 bases at J; junction bases unmatched: 10. In germline, CDR1 is MNHEY, CDR2 SVGAGI. The CDR3 region is CASSQTSGGLHQYF. For the CDR3, the DNA is TGTGCCAGCAGCCAAACTAGCGGGGGGCTTCACCAGTATTTT.

The chain joins TRBV6-5 to TRBJ1-2; D not resolved. CDR3 size: 13 residues. Trimming took 5 bases from V and 2 from J, leaving 9 bases between them. Germline V lookup: CDR1 MNHEY, CDR2 SVGAGI. CDR3 coding DNA: TGTGCCAGCAGTCCCCAGTGGAACTATGGCTACACCTTC. Translated: CASSPQWNYGYTF.

The chain has TRBV5-4 and TRBJ2-7; 16 bases line up with TRBD2. This CDR3 contains 15 residues. Trimming removed 9 bases from V and 3 bases from J; junction bases left unmatched: 6. The germline CDR1 and CDR2 sequences are SGHNT and YYREEE (reference sequence). The CDR3 region has the DNA TGTGCCATCGGGACTAGCGGGGGGGCGGTCTACGAGCAGTACTTC. Its translation: CAIGTSGGAVYEQYF. The entire variable domain, with the rest obtained from reference TRBV5-4 and TRBJ2-7, is as follows: ETGVTQSPTHLIKTRGQQVTLRCSSQSGHNTVSWYQQALGQGPQFIFQYYREEENGRGNFPPRFSGLQFPNYSSELNVNALELDDSALYLCAIGTSGGAVYEQYFGPGTRLTVT.

This clone has only one observation. Relative to the germline gene, one junction end is altered; a read error may explain this. This chain connects TRBV28 to TRBJ2-7; 7 bases are a match to TRBD1. Germline V gene data show CDR1 as MDHEN and CDR2 as SYDVKM. There are 12 residues in the CDR3. CDR3 loop: CASRLAQGTEHF. CDR3 DNA: TGTGCCAGCAGACTCGCTCAAGGGACAGAACACTTC. The full variable domain, completed using reference TRBV28 and TRBJ2-7, is DVKVTQSSRYLVKRTGEKVFLECVQDMDHENMFWYRQDPGLGLRLIYFSYDVKMKEKGDIPEGYSVSREKKERFSLILESASTNQTSMYLCASRLAQGTEHFGPGTRLTVT.

This clone was recorded only once. The chain has TRBV5-1 and TRBJ1-2; D uncertain. CDR3 length equals 13 residues. Trimming pared 2 bases from V and 2 bases from J, leaving 7 bases between. Germline CDR1 reads SGHRS; CDR2 reads YFSETQ. The CDR3 DNA reads as TGCGCCAGCAGCTTAAGTGAGAACTATGGCTACACCTTC. Its protein product is CASSLSENYGYTF.

This clone turned up a few times. This chain connects TRBV10-1 to TRBJ2-2; D is undetermined. This CDR3 contains 13 residues. V dropped 6 bases and J dropped 5 bases, with 10 bases sitting between them. The germline V gene has CDR1 WNHNN and CDR2 SYGVQD (reference sequence). The CDR3 is CASSRVSTGELFF. The CDR3 DNA is TGCGCCAGCAGCCGGGTCTCAACCGGGGAGCTGTTTTTT.

This chain links TRBV2 with TRBJ1-4, with a tentative D call TRBD1 (5 bases). Deletions cut 6 bases from V and 3 bases from J, with 11 bases between. Germline CDR1 and CDR2: SNHLY and FYNNEI. This CDR3 has 14 residues. CDR3 DNA: TGTGCCAGCAGAAGACAGAATTCTAATGAAAAACTGTTTTTT. Encoded protein: CASRRQNSNEKLFF.

This sequence joins TRBV18 and TRBJ1-3; D not certain. Germline CDR1 is KGHSH and CDR2 is LQKENI. V lost 2 bases and J lost 5, with 10 bases in between. This CDR3 has 14 residues. In DNA, the CDR3 is TGTGCCAGCTCACCAGAGGGTATAAGAAACACCATATATTTT. This gives the protein CASSPEGIRNTIYF.

The chain joins TRBV2 to TRBJ2-2; perhaps TRBD2 as D (7 bases). CDR1 and CDR2 from the germline V gene are SNHLY and FYNNEI. The ends were cut back, 4 bases at V and 0 bases at J, with 15 bases in the middle. The CDR3 totals 17 residues. CDR3 in amino acids: CASSALRGGANTGELFF. The CDR3 coding sequence is TGTGCCAGCAGTGCCCTGAGAGGGGGGGCGAACACCGGGGAGCTGTTTTTT.

The chain couples TRBV28 to TRBJ1-1; D is uncertain. CDR3 length equals 13 residues. Germline CDR1 MDHEN, CDR2 SYDVKM. The V and J ends lost 2 bases and 4 bases respectively, with 8 bases between them. In DNA form, the CDR3 reads TGTGCCAGCAGTTTAAACTTCCTCACTGAAGCTTTCTTT. It translates to CASSLNFLTEAFF.

This rearrangement joins TRBV30 to TRBJ2-1; 11 bases agree with TRBD2. Germline lookup yields CDR1 GTSNPN and CDR2 SVGIG (reference sequence). Trimming at V came to 1 base and at J to 6 bases, leaving 5 bases not matched to a gene. This CDR3 has 15 amino acids. CDR3 protein: CAWSGDSGGANEQFF. CDR3 nucleotide sequence: TGTGCCTGGAGTGGGGATAGCGGGGGGGCCAATGAGCAGTTCTTC.

The V gene is TRBV5-1, the J gene TRBJ2-5, with 11 bases fitting TRBD2. This CDR3 is 17 amino acids long. Germline V gene data show CDR1 as SGHRS and CDR2 as YFSETQ. Trimming removed 4 bases from V and 4 bases from J; junction bases left unmatched: 12. The CDR3 sequence: CASSVDPSGRRGETQYF. In DNA form, the CDR3 reads TGCGCCAGCAGCGTCGACCCTAGCGGGAGGCGGGGAGAGACCCAGTACTTC.

The V call is TRBV6-1, the J call TRBJ2-3; possible D gene TRBD2, 5 bases. The germline gives CDR1 MNHNS, CDR2 SASEGT. The CDR3 is 16 amino acids. V dropped 4 bases and J dropped 4 bases, with 18 bases sitting between them. CDR3 DNA sequence: TGTGCCAGCAGTGCCGGCAGGCCCCTAGCCGCAGATACGCAGTATTTT. Encoded protein: CASSAGRPLAADTQYF.

This clone has just one count. This chain links TRBV9 with TRBJ2-7; 14 bases fit TRBD2. The CDR3 runs 15 residues. The ends lost 0 bases at V and 6 bases at J; junction bases unmatched: 2. Germline V lookup: CDR1 SGDLS, CDR2 YYNGEE. CDR3 in amino acids: CASSVAGTSGSEQYF. In DNA form, the CDR3 reads TGTGCCAGCAGCGTAGCTGGGACTAGCGGGAGCGAGCAGTACTTC.

This clone was counted a single time. V gene TRBV30 combines with J gene TRBJ2-7; D is perhaps TRBD2 (5 bases). The germline V gene encodes CDR1 GTSNPN and CDR2 SVGIG (reference sequence). V lost 0 bases to trimming and J lost 4 bases, with 10 bases between them. The CDR3 runs 13 residues. The CDR3 DNA sequence: TGTGCCTGGAGTGTACTAGGGAAATACGAGCAGTACTTC. This translates into CAWSVLGKYEQYF.